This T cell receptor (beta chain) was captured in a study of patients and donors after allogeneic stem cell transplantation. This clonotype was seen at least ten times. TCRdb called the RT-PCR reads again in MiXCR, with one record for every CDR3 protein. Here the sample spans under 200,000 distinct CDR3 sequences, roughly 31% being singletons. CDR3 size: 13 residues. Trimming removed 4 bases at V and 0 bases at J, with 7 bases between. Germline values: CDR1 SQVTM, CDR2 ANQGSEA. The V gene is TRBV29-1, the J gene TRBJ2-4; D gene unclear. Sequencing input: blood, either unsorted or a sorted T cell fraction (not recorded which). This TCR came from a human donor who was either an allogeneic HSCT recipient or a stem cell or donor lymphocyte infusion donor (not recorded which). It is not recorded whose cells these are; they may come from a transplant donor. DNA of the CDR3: TGCAGCGTTGTGTCACTAGCCAAAAACATTCAGTACTTC. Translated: CSVVSLAKNIQYF.